The source of this T cell receptor (beta chain) is a study of blood T cell repertoires in COVID-19. Across the whole study: The United States, Italy and Spain supplied acute and convalescent COVID-19 samples. PBMCs, B-cell-depleted T cells, or T cells provided the cDNA or gDNA that made up the material.

CDR1 is MNHEY, CDR2 SMNVEV, per germline (reference sequence). The CDR3 is 13 amino acids. The ends lost 6 bases at V and 7 bases at J; junction bases unmatched: 9. Source study methods: Amplification of reference gene primers provided the estimated nucleated cell counts. The data were produced by immunoSEQ multiplex PCR, yet TCRdb's version contains in-frame clones alone and is incomplete. V, J and clone size are taken as reported in that table, and D and trimming were inferred from the DNA itself. The sample lists 60,000 to 75,000 clones; around 84% were seen once. The specimen was peripheral blood. The chain recombines TRBV27 with TRBJ2-7, with 7 nucleotides matching TRBD2. The sequence derives from a human donor in a cohort sampled during active COVID-19. The CDR3: CASSSPGGGEQYF. As DNA, the CDR3 is TGTGCCAGCAGCTCTCCCGGGGGAGGGGAGCAGTACTTC.